The 10 T cell receptor beta chains listed next were all sequenced from one sample in a study of blood T cell repertoires in COVID-19. Using immunoSEQ multiplex PCR, the repertoire was profiled, and TCRdb retains in-frame clones only, with some absent. The sample holds roughly 200,000 clones; about 86% are singletons and the top ten take about 1%. Sequencing was carried out using peripheral blood. Source of these receptors: a woman aged 18-30 years who had recovered from COVID-19.

The chain joins TRBV4-1 to TRBJ1-2; 7 nucleotides match TRBD1. V shed 4 bases, J shed 5 bases, and the junction held 16 bases outside the gene matches. Germline assignment: CDR1 MGHRA and CDR2 YSYEKL. The CDR3 contains 17 residues. The CDR3 DNA reads TGCGCCAGCAGCCCAAGACATGTGGGACAGACCCTTTATGGCTACACCTTC. It specifies CASSPRHVGQTLYGYTF.

The table lists this clone with a count of one. The rearrangement links TRBV6-5 to TRBJ1-5, with 7 bases that match TRBD1. Trimming at V came to 6 bases and at J to 3 bases, leaving 5 bases not matched to a gene. There are 14 residues in the CDR3. CDR1 and CDR2 (germline): MNHEY, SVGAGI. CDR3 sequence: CASRHGQVNQPQHF. CDR3 DNA: TGTGCCAGCAGGCATGGACAGGTCAATCAGCCCCAGCATTTT.

The chain joins TRBV3-1 (or the pseudogene TRBV3-2) to TRBJ2-7; TRBD2 might be the D (6 bases). V was trimmed by 5 bases and J by 9 bases, leaving 17 bases between them. Germline CDR1 and CDR2: LGHDT and YNNKEL (reference sequence). The CDR3 extends over 13 amino acids. CDR3 sequence (DNA): TGTGCCAGCAGCGGGGACTCCCACGTTGGGCAGTACTTC. Amino acid sequence: CASSGDSHVGQYF.

In its sample, this clone was seen a few times. V is TRBV4-1 and J is TRBJ1-1; TRBD1 matches 7 bases. The CDR3 has 15 residues. J was trimmed by 7 bases and V by 0 bases; bases with no gene match: 8. Per germline, CDR1 MGHRA and CDR2 YSYEKL. In DNA, the CDR3 is TGCGCCAGCAGCCAAGAAGAGGAGGGGGCGAATGAAGCTTTCTTT. As protein: CASSQEEEGANEAFF.

The J gene is TRBJ2-3, the V gene TRBV9; 9 bases align to TRBD2. CDR3 length: 15 amino acids. Germline V lookup: CDR1 SGDLS, CDR2 YYNGEE. V lost 0 bases and J lost 2; bases outside the gene matches: 1. CDR3 loop: CASSVAGLATDTQYF. CDR3 nucleotide sequence: TGTGCCAGCAGCGTAGCGGGACTAGCCACAGATACGCAGTATTTT.

Only one count was recorded for this clone. The chain joins TRBV29-1 to TRBJ2-7, with 9 bases lining up with TRBD1. This CDR3 comprises 15 residues. Looked up from germline, CDR1 is SQVTM and CDR2 is ANQGSEA. J lost 0 bases, V lost 2 bases, and 5 bases had no gene match. CDR3 amino acids: CSVESETGGSYEQYF. In DNA form, the CDR3 reads TGCAGCGTTGAATCCGAGACAGGGGGCTCCTACGAGCAGTACTTC.

About this clone itself: In the same sample, other DNA sequences code for this CDR3. The V gene is TRBV9, the J gene TRBJ1-1, with 7 positions matching TRBD1. From germline, CDR1 is SGDLS and CDR2 YYNGEE. CDR3 length: 14 residues. J lost 4 bases, V lost 2 bases, and 5 bases had no gene match. The CDR3 region has the DNA TGTGCCAGCAGCGTCGACAGGGTTGGCACTGAAGCTTTCTTT. Its translation is CASSVDRVGTEAFF.

V gene TRBV6-5 combines with J gene TRBJ2-1, with TRBD2 identical over 9 bases. Unmatched junction bases numbered 8, after V lost 2 bases and J lost 6 bases. The CDR3 loop spans 16 amino acids. CDR1 is MNHEY and CDR2 is SVGAGI in the germline V gene. CDR3 sequence reads: CASSYIERGDPNEQFF. As DNA, the CDR3 is TGTGCCAGCAGTTACATTGAGCGGGGGGACCCCAATGAGCAGTTCTTC.

This chain joins TRBV19 and TRBJ2-4; 7 positions agree with TRBD1. V lost 3 bases to trimming and J lost 0 bases; unmatched junction nucleotides: 5. The CDR3 length is 16 residues. Germline assignment: CDR1 LNHDA and CDR2 SQIVND (reference sequence). The CDR3 DNA is TGTGCCAGTAGTATTCGGGACAGCGTAGCCAAAAACATTCAGTACTTC. Translation gives CASSIRDSVAKNIQYF.

The chain is built from TRBV21-1 and TRBJ2-3; no check of the table's D call, TRBD1, against the DNA was made. TRBV21-1 counts as a pseudogene. The CDR3 spans 16 residues. CDR3 DNA sequence: TGTGCCAGCAGATTATCGGGCGACAGCAGCACAGATACGCAGTATTTT. As protein: CASRLSGDSSTDTQYF.